This T cell receptor (beta chain) was documented in a study of control samples from healthy donors and cancer patients. TCRdb's copy holds only in-frame clones and misses some; the assay was immunoSEQ multiplex PCR. The sample yields about 130,000 clones, 85% to 95% seen once. The sequenced material came from PBMCs. The TCR originated in a man in his fifties with head and neck cancer.

Here the CDR3 reads CASRNGGPSNQPQHF. In nucleotides, the CDR3 is TGTGCCAGCAGGAACGGGGGACCCAGCAATCAGCCCCAGCATTTT. The chain has TRBV6-5 and TRBJ1-5, with a possible D match to TRBD1 (5 bases). CDR1 is MNHEY and CDR2 is SVGAGI in the germline V gene. The germline V and J ends were trimmed by 6 bases and 1 base, with 13 bases remaining between them. The CDR3 covers 15 residues.